This T cell receptor beta chain was obtained from a study of T cell responses to AZD1222 COVID-19 vaccine. Per the germline V gene, CDR1 is ENHRY and CDR2 is SYGVKD. V was pared by 2 bases and J by 1 base, with 8 bases between. CDR3 length: 15 amino acids. The assay was immunoSEQ multiplex PCR, and TCRdb's table has in-frame clones only and misses some. The sample consists of 90,000 to 120,000 clones, around 93% of them appearing once. The receptor was derived from an adult who received the AZD1222 COVID-19 vaccine. Source: peripheral blood, taken 28 days after the second AZD1222 dose. The rearrangement links TRBV10-3 to TRBJ2-2; D uncertain. Here the CDR3 reads CAISEGYKNTGELFF. The CDR3 DNA is TGTGCCATCAGTGAGGGCTATAAGAACACCGGGGAGCTGTTTTTT.